This TCR beta chain was recorded in a study of blood T cell repertoires in COVID-19 (TCRdb year 2020). A note on the overall study: Samples covering the acute and convalescent phases of COVID-19 were provided by collaborators in the United States, Italy and Spain. The material from the prospective study consisted of cDNA or gDNA derived from T cells, B-cell-depleted T cells, or PBMCs. Deeply sampled blood TCRbeta repertoires from subjects exposed to, actively infected with, or recovered from COVID-19 were included in the dataset. The repertoires were made available in a free public database intended to serve as a resource for research on the immune response to SARS-CoV-2. The samples were drawn from the first 160 participants of the ongoing ImmuneRACE study and from over 950 subjects provided by 6 global collaborators. A de-identified subject ID, COVID-19 status, age in years and sex were almost always included in the sample metadata. HLA class I and class II types, where available, came from metadata supplied by the sample provider rather than from assay-based typing.

The CDR3 holds 15 amino acids from the cysteine to the phenylalanine. Only the CDR3 DNA stays, 45 bases, in frame from base 1. Clipping removes 4 bases from V and 1 base from J, with 3 as the unmatched junction base count. Looking up the germline V gene (reference sequence) yields CDR1 MNHNY and CDR2 SVGAGI. Notes on this clone: The clone's antigen remains unknown. Base qualities are not provided; no much larger clone lies one nucleotide away.

At one collaborating source in Seattle, patients were enrolled during active infection and were followed longitudinally through the course of disease. Each collaborating institution followed its own protocols to collect whole blood in K2EDTA tubes. For TCRbeta analysis, collaborator samples were shipped as frozen whole blood, as isolated PBMCs, or as DNA extracted from either sample type. TCRbeta CDR3 regions were amplified from genomic DNA using the immunoSEQ Assay, a bias-controlled multiplex PCR. The paper's processing steps were these. Nucleated cell counts per sample were estimated from amplification of reference gene primers within the assay. To quantify the absolute abundance of each unique TCRbeta CDR3 rearrangement, sequence reads were collapsed and filtered. For each sample, productive Simpson clonality was calculated by taking the square root of Simpson's diversity index across productive rearrangements. In TCRdb, the immuneACCESS table is reduced to in-frame sequences with V and J assigned. These tables do not hold every clone; where another copy was compared, an unresolved V gene accounts for under half, and the others remain unexplained. The V and J calls and the clone size are those of that table, but D and trimming were determined from the DNA. The sample data list roughly 340,000 clones, and 85% to 90% of these were observed just once. The ten largest clonotypes hold 7.3% of the sample.

The paper's findings and limits, for the study overall: Clinical and demographic metadata were provided uncurated, with the amount varying by source and participant.

This chain is built from TRBV6-6 and TRBJ1-4; 7 middle bases align to TRBD1. Sequences were obtained from peripheral blood. The TCR comes from a woman between 65 and 79 years old with COVID-19, enrolled during active disease. At the DNA level, the sequence is TGTGCCAGCAGTTTTTCAGGGGGAACTAATGAAAAACTGTTTTTT. Its protein is CASSFSGGTNEKLFF.